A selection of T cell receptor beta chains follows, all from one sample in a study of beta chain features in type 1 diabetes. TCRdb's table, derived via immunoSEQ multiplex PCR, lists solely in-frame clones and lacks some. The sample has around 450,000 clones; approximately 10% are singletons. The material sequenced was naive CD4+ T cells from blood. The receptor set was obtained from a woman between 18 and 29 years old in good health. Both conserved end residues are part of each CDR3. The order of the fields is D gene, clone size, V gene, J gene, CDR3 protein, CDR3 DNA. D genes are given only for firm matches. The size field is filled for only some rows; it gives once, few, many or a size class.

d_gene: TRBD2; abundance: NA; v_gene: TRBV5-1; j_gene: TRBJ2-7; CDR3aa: CASSQNSGSHEQYF; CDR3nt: TGCGCCAGCAGCCAAAATAGCGGGAGCCACGAGCAGTACTTC
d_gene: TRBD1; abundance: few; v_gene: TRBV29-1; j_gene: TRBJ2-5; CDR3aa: CSVYSLSPGQQETQYF; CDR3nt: TGCAGCGTTTACTCTCTCTCCCCGGGACAGCAAGAGACCCAGTACTTC
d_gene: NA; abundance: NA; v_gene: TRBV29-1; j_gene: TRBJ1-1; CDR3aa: CSGTDTGSEAFF; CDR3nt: TGCAGCGGGACCGATACCGGGAGCGAAGCTTTCTTT
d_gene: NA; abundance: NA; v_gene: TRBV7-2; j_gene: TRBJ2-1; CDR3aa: CASRIGPSSYNEQFF; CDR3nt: TGTGCCAGCAGGATCGGGCCAAGCTCCTACAATGAGCAGTTCTTC
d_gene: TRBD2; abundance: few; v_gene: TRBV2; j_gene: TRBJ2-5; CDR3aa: CASSGTRTSGEETQYF; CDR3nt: TGTGCCAGCAGCGGGACTCGCACTAGCGGGGAGGAGACCCAGTACTTC
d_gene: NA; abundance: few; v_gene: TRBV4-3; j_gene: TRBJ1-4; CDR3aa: CASSQDMGRGPNEKLFF; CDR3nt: TGCGCCAGCAGCCAAGATATGGGCAGGGGACCTAATGAAAAACTGTTTTTT
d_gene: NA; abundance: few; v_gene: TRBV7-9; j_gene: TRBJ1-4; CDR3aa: CASSFGLSNEKLFF; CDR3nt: TGTGCCAGCAGCTTTGGCCTTTCCAATGAAAAACTGTTTTTT
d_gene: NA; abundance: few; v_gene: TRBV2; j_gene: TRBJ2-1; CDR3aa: CASGLVEQFF; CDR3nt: TGTGCCAGCGGGCTAGTTGAGCAGTTCTTC
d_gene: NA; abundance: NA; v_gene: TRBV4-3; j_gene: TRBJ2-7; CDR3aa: CASSQFLGENYEQYF; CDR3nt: TGCGCCAGCAGCCAATTCCTGGGGGAGAACTACGAGCAGTACTTC
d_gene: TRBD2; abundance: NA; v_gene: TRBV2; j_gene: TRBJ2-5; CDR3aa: CASSVGTSGLRQETQYF; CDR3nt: TGTGCCAGCAGTGTTGGGACTAGCGGGCTGAGGCAAGAGACCCAGTACTTC
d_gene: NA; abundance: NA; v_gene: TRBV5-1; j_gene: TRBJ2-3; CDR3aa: CASSLDMASTDTQYF; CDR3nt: TGCGCCAGCAGCTTGGACATGGCTAGCACAGATACGCAGTATTTT
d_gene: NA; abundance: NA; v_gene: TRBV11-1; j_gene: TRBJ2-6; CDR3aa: CASSSDRSGANVLTF; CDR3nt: TGTGCCAGCAGCTCCGACAGGTCTGGGGCCAACGTCCTGACTTTC
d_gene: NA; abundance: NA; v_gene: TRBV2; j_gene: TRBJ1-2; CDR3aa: CASSEGPRDYGYTF; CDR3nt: TGTGCCAGCAGTGAGGGGCCTCGGGACTATGGCTACACCTTC
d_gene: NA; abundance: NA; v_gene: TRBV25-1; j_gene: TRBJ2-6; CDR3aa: CASSTGGSGANVLTF; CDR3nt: TGTGCCAGCTCTACGGGCGGCTCTGGGGCCAACGTCCTGACTTTC
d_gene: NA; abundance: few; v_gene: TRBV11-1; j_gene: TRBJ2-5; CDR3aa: CASSLQRETQYF; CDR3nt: TGTGCCAGCAGCTTACAGAGGGAGACCCAGTACTTC
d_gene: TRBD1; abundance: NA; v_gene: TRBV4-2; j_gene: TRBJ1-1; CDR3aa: CASSKRQGRSTEAFF; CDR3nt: TGTGCCAGCAGCAAAAGACAGGGAAGGTCGACTGAAGCTTTCTTT
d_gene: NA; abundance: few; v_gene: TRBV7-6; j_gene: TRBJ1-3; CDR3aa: CASSSQGGSGNTIYF; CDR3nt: TGTGCCAGCAGCTCCCAGGGAGGTTCTGGAAACACCATATATTTT
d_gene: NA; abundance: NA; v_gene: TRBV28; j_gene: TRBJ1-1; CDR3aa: CASRPPPRNTEAFF; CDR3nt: TGTGCCAGCAGACCCCCACCCCGGAACACTGAAGCTTTCTTT
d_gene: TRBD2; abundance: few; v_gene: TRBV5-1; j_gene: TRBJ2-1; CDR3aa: CASSLVGPSGTYNEQFF; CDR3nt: TGCGCCAGCAGCTTGGTAGGTCCTAGCGGGACCTACAATGAGCAGTTCTTC
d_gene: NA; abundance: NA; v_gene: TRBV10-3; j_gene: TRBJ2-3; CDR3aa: CAISDLDTQYF; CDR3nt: TGTGCCATCAGTGATCTAGATACGCAGTATTTT
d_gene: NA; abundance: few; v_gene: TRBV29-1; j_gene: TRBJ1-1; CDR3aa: CSLGTLGNTEAFF; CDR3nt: TGCAGCCTAGGGACACTCGGCAACACTGAAGCTTTCTTT
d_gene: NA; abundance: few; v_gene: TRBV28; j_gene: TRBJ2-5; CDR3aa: CASSLSTRETQYF; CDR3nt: TGTGCCAGCAGTTTGTCTACTCGGGAGACCCAGTACTTC
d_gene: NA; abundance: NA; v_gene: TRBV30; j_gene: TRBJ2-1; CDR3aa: CAWSVPPAYEQFF; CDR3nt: TGTGCCTGGAGTGTACCTCCAGCCTATGAGCAGTTCTTC
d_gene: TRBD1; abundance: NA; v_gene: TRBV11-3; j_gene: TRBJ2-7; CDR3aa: CASSVRDRALYEQYF; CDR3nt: TGTGCCAGCAGCGTCCGGGACAGGGCCCTCTACGAGCAGTACTTC
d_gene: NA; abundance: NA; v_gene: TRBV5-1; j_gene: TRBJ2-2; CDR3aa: CASSGDHTGELFF; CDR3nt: TGCGCCAGCAGCGGGGACCACACCGGGGAGCTGTTTTTT
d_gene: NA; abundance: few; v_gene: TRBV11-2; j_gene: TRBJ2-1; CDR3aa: CASSALGPISSEQFF; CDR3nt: TGTGCCAGCAGCGCCCTCGGGCCTATTAGCAGTGAGCAGTTCTTC
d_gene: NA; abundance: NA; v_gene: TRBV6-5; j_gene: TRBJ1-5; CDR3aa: CASSQAGGNQPQHF; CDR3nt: TGTGCCAGCAGTCAAGCAGGGGGCAATCAGCCCCAGCATTTT
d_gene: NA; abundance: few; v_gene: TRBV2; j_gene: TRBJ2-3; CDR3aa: CASKGSRVTQYF; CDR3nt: TGTGCCAGCAAGGGGTCGAGGGTTACGCAGTATTTT
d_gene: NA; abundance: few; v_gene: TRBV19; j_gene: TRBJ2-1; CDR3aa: CASSIEGPLTYNEQFF; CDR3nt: TGTGCCAGTAGTATAGAAGGACCGTTAACCTACAATGAGCAGTTCTTC
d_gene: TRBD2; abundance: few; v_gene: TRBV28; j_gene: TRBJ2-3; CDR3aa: CASISAGYTDTQYF; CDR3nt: TGTGCCAGCATCTCAGCGGGATACACAGATACGCAGTATTTT
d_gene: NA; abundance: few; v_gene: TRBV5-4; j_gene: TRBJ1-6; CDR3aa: CASSLGRTLHF; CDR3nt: TGTGCCAGCAGCCTCGGGAGGACCCTCCACTTT
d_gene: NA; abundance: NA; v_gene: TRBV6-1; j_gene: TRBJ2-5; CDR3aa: CASSEWGRSQETQYF; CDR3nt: TGTGCCAGCAGTGAATGGGGCAGGAGCCAAGAGACCCAGTACTTC
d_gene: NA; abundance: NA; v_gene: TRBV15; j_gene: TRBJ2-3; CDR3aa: CATSRVDRSSTDTQYF; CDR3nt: TGTGCCACCAGCAGAGTAGACAGGTCGTCCACAGATACGCAGTATTTT
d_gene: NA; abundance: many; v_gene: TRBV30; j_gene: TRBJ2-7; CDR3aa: CAWNLGQGRQYF; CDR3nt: TGTGCCTGGAATCTGGGGCAGGGAAGGCAGTACTTC
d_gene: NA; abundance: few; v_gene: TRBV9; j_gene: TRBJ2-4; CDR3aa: CASSVDPQNIQYF; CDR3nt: TGTGCCAGCAGCGTAGACCCTCAAAACATTCAGTACTTC
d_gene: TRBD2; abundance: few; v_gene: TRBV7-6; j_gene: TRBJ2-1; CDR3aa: CASSPTRGRVVNEQFF; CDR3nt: TGTGCCAGCAGCCCCACACGAGGGAGGGTTGTCAATGAGCAGTTCTTC
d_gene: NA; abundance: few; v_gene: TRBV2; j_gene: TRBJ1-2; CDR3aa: CASNEEGGYTF; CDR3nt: TGTGCCAGCAACGAAGAGGGTGGCTACACCTTC